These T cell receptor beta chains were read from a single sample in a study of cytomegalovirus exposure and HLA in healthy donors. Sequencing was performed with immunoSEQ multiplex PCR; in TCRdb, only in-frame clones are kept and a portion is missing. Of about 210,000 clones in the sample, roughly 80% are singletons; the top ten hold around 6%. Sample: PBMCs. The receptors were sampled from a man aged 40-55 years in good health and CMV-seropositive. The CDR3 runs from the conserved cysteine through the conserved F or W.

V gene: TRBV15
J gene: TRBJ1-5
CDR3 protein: CATSRGRQAQSHQPQHF

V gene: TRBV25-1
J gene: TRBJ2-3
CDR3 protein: CASSAGLSTDTQYF

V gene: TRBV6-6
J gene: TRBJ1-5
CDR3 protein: CASSYSSGRPQHF

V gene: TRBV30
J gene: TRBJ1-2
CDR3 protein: CAWQRRTGGLGYTF

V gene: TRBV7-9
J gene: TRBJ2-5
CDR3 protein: CASSLDRTSGQETQYF

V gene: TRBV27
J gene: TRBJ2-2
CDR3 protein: CASSRRLAGQGGELFF

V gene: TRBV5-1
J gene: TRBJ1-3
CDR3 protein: CASSPDSRYDGNTIYF

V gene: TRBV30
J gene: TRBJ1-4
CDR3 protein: CACGTTEGEKLFF

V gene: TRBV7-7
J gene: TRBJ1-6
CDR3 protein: CASSLGVGSPLHF

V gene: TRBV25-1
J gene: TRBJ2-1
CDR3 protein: CASRGGRGLDNEQFF

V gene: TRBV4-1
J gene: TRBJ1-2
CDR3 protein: CASSQGQGVGYTF

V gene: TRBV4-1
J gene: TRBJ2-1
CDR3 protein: CASSQSGVAGNEQFF

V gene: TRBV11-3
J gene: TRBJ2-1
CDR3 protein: CASKEAFYNEQFF

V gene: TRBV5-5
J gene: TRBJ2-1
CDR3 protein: CASSSRDLYNEQFF

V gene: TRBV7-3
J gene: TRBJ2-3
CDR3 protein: CASSLLRVSTDTQYF

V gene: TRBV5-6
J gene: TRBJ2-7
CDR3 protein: CASSLGGGVAGNEQYF

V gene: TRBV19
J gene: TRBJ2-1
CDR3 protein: CASSGRLAGAYNEQFF

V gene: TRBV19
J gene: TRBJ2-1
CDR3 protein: CASSLGADNEQFF

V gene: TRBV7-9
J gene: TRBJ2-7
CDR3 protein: CASSSLAGGYEQYF

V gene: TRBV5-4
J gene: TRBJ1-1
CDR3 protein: CASSLARGKNTEAFF

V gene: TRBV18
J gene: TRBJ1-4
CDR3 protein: CASSPTGGLNEKLFF

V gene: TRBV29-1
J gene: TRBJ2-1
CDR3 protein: CSVSPRGHKQFF

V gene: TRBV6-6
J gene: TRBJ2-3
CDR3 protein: CASGRGDSSTDTQYF

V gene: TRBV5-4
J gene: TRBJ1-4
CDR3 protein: CASSLGQPGEKLFF

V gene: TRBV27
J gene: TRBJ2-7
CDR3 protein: CASSFLTGSPYEQYF

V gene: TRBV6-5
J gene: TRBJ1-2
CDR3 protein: CASSYYRTGGGGYTF

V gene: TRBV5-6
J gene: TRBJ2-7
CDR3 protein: CASSFGYEQYF

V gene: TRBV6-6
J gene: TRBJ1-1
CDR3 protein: CASSGGVTFEAFF

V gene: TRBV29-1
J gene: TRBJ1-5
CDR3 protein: CSTDVTGWQPQHF

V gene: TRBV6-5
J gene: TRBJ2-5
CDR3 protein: CASSWGPLGKTQYF

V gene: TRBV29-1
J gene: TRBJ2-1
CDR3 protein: CSVAPTSGRISYEQFF

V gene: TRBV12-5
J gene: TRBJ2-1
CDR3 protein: CASATADRGRNNEQFF

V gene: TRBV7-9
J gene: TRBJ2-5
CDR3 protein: CASSFLGGSETQYF

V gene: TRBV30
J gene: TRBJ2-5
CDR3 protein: CAWSPGIPQETQYF

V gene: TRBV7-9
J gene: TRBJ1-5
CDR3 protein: CATGEGNQPQHF

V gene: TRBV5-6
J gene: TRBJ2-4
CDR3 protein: CASSSQGARNIQYF

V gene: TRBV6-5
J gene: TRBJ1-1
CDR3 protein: CASSTLVNTEAFF

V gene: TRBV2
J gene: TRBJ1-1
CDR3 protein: CASSSGQGGAEAFF

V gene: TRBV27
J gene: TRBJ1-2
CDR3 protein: CASSPTSRGNGYTF

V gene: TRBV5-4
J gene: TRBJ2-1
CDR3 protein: CASSPGLADNNEQFF

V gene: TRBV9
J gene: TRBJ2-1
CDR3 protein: CASRPLAGGGYNEQFF